This T cell receptor beta chain comes out of a study of CD8+ T cells in alopecia areata. General study points: In lesional scalp, particularly from alopecia totalis/universalis, clonality was higher than in normal scalp.

This CDR3 spans 17 amino acids. The germline V and J ends were trimmed by 4 bases and 0 bases, with 22 bases remaining between them. Germline-derived CDR1 and CDR2 are GTSNPN and SVGIG (reference sequence). About this clone: Its target is unknown.

As the sequencing template, cDNA was produced by extracting RNA and reverse transcribing it. Sequencing used immunoSEQ multiplex PCR; TCRdb keeps in-frame clones, though not all of them. The table records approximately 170,000 clones, approximately 60% of them present only once. Treatment indicated: oral pan-JAK inhibitor, 5-10 mg twice daily. The chain has TRBV30 and TRBJ2-7; D might be TRBD1 or TRBD2, each matching 5 bases. The input for sequencing was CD4+ T cells sorted from blood, taken at week 4, from a patient treated with tofacitinib. The TCR originated in a human donor with alopecia areata. The CDR3 DNA reads TGTGCCTGGACAAAAGGGTCGGGGCTAGGTACCTCCTACGAGCAGTACTTC. Protein sequence: CAWTKGSGLGTSYEQYF.